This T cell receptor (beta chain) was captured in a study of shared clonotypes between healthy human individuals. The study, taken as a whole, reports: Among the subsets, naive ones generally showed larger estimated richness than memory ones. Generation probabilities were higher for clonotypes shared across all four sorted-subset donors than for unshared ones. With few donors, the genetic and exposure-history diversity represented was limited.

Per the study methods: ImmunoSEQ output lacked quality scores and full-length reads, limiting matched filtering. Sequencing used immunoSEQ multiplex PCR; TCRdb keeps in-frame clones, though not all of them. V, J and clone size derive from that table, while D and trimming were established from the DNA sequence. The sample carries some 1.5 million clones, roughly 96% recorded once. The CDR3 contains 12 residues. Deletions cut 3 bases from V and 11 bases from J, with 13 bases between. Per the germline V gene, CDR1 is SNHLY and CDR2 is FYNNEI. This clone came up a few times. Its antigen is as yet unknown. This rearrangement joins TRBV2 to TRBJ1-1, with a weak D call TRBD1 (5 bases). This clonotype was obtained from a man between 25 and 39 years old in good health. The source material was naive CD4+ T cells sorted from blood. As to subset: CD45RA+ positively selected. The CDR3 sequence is CASSERGEGAFF. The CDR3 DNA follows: TGTGCCAGCAGTGAGAGAGGGGAGGGTGCTTTCTTT.